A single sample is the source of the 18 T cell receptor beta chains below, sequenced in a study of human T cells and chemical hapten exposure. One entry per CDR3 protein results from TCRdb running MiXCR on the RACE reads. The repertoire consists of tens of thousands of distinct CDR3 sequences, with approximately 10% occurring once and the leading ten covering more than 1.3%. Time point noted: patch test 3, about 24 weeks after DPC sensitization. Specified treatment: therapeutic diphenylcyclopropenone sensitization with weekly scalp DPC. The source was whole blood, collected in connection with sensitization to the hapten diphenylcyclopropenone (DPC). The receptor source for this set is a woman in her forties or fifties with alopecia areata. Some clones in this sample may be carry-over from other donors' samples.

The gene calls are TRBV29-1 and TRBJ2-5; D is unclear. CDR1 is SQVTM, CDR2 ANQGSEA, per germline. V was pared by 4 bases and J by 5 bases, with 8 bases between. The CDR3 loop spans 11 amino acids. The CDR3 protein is CSVVSWETQYF. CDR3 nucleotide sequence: TGCAGCGTTGTCTCTTGGGAGACCCAGTACTTC.

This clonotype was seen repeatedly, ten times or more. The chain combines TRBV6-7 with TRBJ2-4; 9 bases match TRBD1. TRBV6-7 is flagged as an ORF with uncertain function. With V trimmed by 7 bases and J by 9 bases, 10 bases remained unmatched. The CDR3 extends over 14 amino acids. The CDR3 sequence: CASKQGASGRIQYF. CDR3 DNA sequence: TGTGCCAGCAAACAGGGGGCGAGTGGCCGCATTCAGTACTTC.

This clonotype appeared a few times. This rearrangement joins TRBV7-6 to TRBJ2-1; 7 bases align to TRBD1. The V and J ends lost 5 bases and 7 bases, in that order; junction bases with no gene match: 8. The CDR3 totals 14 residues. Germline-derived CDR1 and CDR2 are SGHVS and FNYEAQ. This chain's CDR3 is CASSPGTDKNEQFF. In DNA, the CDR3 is TGTGCCAGCAGCCCCGGGACAGATAAGAATGAGCAGTTCTTC.

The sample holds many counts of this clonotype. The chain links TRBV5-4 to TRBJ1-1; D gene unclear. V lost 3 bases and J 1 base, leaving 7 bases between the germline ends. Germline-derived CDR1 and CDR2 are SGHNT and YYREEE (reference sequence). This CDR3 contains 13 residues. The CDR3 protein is CASSYDGNTEAFF. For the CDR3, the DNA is TGTGCCAGCAGCTATGACGGGAACACTGAAGCTTTCTTT. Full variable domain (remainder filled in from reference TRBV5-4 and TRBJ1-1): ETGVTQSPTHLIKTRGQQVTLRCSSQSGHNTVSWYQQALGQGPQFIFQYYREEENGRGNFPPRFSGLQFPNYSSELNVNALELDDSALYLCASSYDGNTEAFFGQGTRLTVV.

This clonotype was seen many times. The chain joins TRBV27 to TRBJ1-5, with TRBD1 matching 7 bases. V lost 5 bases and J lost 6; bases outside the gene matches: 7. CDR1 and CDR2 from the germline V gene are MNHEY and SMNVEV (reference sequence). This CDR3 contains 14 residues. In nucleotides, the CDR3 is TGTGCCAGCAGTCCGATCAGGGGGACTCAGCCCCAGCATTTT. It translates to CASSPIRGTQPQHF.

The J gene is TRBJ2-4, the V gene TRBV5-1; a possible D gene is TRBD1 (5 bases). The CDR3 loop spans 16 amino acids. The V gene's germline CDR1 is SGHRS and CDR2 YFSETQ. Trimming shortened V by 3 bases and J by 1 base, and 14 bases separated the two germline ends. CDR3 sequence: CASSYDSVGAKNIQYF. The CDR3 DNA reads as TGCGCCAGCAGCTACGACAGTGTTGGGGCCAAAAACATTCAGTACTTC.

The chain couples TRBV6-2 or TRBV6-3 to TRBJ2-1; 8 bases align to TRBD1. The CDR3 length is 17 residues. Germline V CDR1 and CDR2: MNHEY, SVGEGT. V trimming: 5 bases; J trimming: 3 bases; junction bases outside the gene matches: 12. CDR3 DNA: TGTGCCAGCAGTCAGTTAGTCACCGGACAGGGCTACAATGAGCAGTTCTTC. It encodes CASSQLVTGQGYNEQFF.

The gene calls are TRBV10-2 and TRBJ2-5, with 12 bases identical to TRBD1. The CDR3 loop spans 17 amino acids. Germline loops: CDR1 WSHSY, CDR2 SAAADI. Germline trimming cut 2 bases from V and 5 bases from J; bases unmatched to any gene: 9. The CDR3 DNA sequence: TGCGCCAGCAGTGAGCCCGGGACAGGGGGCAATGCGGAGACCCAGTACTTC. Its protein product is CASSEPGTGGNAETQYF.

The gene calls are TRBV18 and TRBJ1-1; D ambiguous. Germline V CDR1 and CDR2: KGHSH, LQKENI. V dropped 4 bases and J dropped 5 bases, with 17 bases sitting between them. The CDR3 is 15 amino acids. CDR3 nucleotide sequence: TGTGCCAGCTCACGAATACTTCCCATGGGGACTGAAGCTTTCTTT. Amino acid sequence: CASSRILPMGTEAFF.

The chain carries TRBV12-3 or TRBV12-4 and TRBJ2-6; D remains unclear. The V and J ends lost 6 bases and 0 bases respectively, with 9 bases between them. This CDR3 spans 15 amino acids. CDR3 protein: CASSPSSSGANVLTF. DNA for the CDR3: TGTGCCAGCAGCCCATCGAGCTCTGGGGCCAACGTCCTGACTTTC.

CDR3 protein: CASSRRDSHQETQYF. The CDR3 DNA reads TGTGCCAGCAGCCGCCGGGACAGCCACCAAGAGACCCAGTACTTC. This rearrangement joins TRBV7-9 to TRBJ2-5, with 7 bases lining up with TRBD1. The CDR3 covers 15 residues. Germline CDR1 and CDR2: SEHNR and FQNEAQ (reference sequence). The V gene end was trimmed by 5 bases and the J gene end by 0 bases; junction bases not matched to a gene: 6.

CDR3 DNA sequence: TGTGCCAGCAGCCGTAAGGGGGCATCTCAGCCCCAGCATTTT. Translating it yields CASSRKGASQPQHF. The V and J genes are TRBV3-1 and TRBJ1-5; TRBD1 agrees at 7 bases. This CDR3 is built from 14 residues. Germline V gene sequence: CDR1 LGHDT, CDR2 YNNKEL (reference sequence). V lost 4 bases, J lost 6 bases, and 6 bases stayed unmatched.

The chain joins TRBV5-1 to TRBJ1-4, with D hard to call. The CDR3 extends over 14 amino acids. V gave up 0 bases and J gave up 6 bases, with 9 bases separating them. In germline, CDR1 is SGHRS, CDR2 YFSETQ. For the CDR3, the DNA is TGCGCCAGCAGCTTGGGACCCTCAGATGAAAAACTGTTTTTT. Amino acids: CASSLGPSDEKLFF.

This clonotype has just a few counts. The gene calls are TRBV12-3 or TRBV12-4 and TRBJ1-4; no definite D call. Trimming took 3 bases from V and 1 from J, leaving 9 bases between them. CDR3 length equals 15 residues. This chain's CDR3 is CASSLVAETNEKLFF. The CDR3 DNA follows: TGTGCCAGCAGTTTGGTAGCTGAAACTAATGAAAAACTGTTTTTT.

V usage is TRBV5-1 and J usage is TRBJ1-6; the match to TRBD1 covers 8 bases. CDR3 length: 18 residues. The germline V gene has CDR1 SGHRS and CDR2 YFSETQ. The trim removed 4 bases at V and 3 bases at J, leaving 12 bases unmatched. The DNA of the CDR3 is TGCGCCAGCAGCCTCAGAAAACCGGGACAGGACTATAATTCACCCCTCCACTTT. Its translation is CASSLRKPGQDYNSPLHF.

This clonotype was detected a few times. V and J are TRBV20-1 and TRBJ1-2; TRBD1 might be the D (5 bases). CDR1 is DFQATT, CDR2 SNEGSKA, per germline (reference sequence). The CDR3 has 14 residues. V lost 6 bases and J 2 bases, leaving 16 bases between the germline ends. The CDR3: CSAGPGTENYGYTF. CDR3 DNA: TGCAGTGCAGGACCCGGGACCGAGAACTATGGCTACACCTTC.

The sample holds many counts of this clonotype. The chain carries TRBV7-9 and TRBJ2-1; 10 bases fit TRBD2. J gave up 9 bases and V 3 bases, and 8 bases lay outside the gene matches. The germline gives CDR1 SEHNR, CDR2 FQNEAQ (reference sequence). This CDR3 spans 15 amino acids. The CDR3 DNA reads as TGTGCCAGCAGCTTCCAGCTAGCGGGAGCTCCTGAGCAGTTCTTC. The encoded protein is CASSFQLAGAPEQFF.

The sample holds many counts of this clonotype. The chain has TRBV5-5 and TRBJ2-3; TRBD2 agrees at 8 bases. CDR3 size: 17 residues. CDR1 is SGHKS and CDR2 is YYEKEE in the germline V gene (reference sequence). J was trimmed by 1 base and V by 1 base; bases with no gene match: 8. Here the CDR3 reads CASSLSGRRWGTDTQYF. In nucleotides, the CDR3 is TGTGCCAGCAGCTTGAGCGGGAGAAGATGGGGCACAGATACGCAGTATTTT.